This is a list of T cell receptor beta chains from one sample in a study of T cell repertoires in cytomegalovirus infection. These TCRs are of unknown antigen specificity. TCRdb recomputed calls from the reads with MiXCR, one row per CDR3 protein. The table shows roughly 170,000 distinct CDR3 sequences, with about a fifth occurring only once. The sequencing here drew on CD8+ T cells from cultured PBMCs, taken from culture after CMV antigen stimulation. The receptor source for this set is a human donor in good health (CMV status not recorded). Some clones in this sample may be carry-over from other donors' samples. The CDR3 runs from the conserved cysteine through the conserved F or W. The D gene is left open where the match is weak. A clone size is listed for some rows: how often the clone was seen (once, few, many), or a class if it is expanded.

d_call j_call clone_size cdr3_length v_call cdr3_nt cdr3_aa
. TRBJ1-1 few 16 TRBV7-9 TGTGCCAGCAGCTTAGGGCCGAAAGTCGCGGGCACTGAAGCTTTCTTT CASSLGPKVAGTEAFF
TRBD2 TRBJ2-2 few 18 TRBV4-3 TGCGCCAGCAGCCAAGATCCTAGCGGGGGCGCGAACACCGGGGAGCTGTTTTTT CASSQDPSGGANTGELFF
TRBD1 TRBJ1-4 few 17 TRBV19 TGTGCCAGTAGTATAGGGGCCGGGACAGGCTTCAATGAAAAACTGTTTTTT CASSIGAGTGFNEKLFF
. TRBJ2-1 . 13 TRBV6-5 TGTGCCAGTCAGGTTTCCTTGTACAATGAGCAGTTCTTC CASQVSLYNEQFF
. TRBJ2-7 few 18 TRBV4-1 TGCGCCAGCAGCCAAGAACCCGGGGGCGAGACCTTGACCTACGAGCAGTACTTC CASSQEPGGETLTYEQYF
TRBD1 TRBJ1-5 . 15 TRBV7-2 TGTGCCAGCAGCTTATGGACAGGGGGGGATCAGCCCCAGCATTTT CASSLWTGGDQPQHF
. TRBJ1-5 few 13 TRBV12-5 TGTGCTAGTGGTTTGAATAGCAATCAGCCCCAGCATTTT CASGLNSNQPQHF
. TRBJ2-7 few 15 TRBV4-3 TGCGCCAGCAGCCAAGGGATTGGAGACAGCTACGAGCAGTACTTC CASSQGIGDSYEQYF
TRBD2 TRBJ2-3 few 16 TRBV7-9 TGTGCCAGCAGCCCCCCACTAGCGGGGGGGATCGATACGCAGTATTTT CASSPPLAGGIDTQYF
TRBD1 TRBJ1-1 . 14 TRBV29-1 TGCAGCGCCATTAAAACAGGGGCGAACACTGAAGCTTTCTTT CSAIKTGANTEAFF